This TCR beta chain was observed in a study of regulatory T cells in long-lasting Graves disease. There are a few counts of this clonotype. Its target is unknown. Study-level points and caveats: Newly diagnosed Graves' patients had higher TCR diversity than persistent ones. Thyroid tissue was not studied; only peripheral blood was.

Arm-PCR of CDR3 regions and iRepertoire HTBI primers were used to build TCR beta libraries. In the original workflow: The identification of approximately 62 TRBV and 14 TRBJ segments was made across samples. MiXCR was run by TCRdb on the multiplex PCR reads, yielding one entry per CDR3 protein. Clone size and V and J calls follow TCRdb, not the original study. This table holds about 400,000 distinct CDR3 sequences, less than 25% found once. Time point described: persistent/refractory GD, antithyroid drugs over 5 years with positive TRAb. After RNA was extracted from PBMCs, the TCR library was made from it. Specimen: peripheral blood mononuclear cells (PBMCs), collected when the disease was refractory, from a patient treated with antithyroid drugs. The sequence came from a female donor with Graves disease.

The CDR3, as DNA: TGCGCCAGCATCGAGGGCGGGATCATCACAGATACGCAGTATTTT. This translates into CASIEGGIITDTQYF. This sequence joins TRBV5-1 and TRBJ2-3, with D maybe TRBD2 (6 bases). V lost 6 bases and J 2 bases, leaving 16 bases between the germline ends. Germline-derived CDR1 and CDR2 are SGHRS and YFSETQ. The CDR3 is made up of 15 amino acids.